The clone carrying this TCR beta chain has a single count. This entry comes from a study of T cell changes during pregnancy in multiple sclerosis. TCRdb keeps only in-frame clones here, not all; method: immunoSEQ multiplex PCR. The data contain about 36,000 clones, 91% of them singletons. CDR1 and CDR2 from the germline V gene are MNHNS and SASEGT. The CDR3 runs to 15 residues. Trimming stripped 1 base from V and 7 bases from J, with 14 bases between. The chain carries TRBV6-1 and TRBJ1-5, with D possibly being TRBD1 (5 bases). This receptor was identified in a female donor in good health, enrolled as a control in a pregnancy study. The sample was CD4+ T cells from peripheral blood mononuclear cells, taken in the second trimester of pregnancy. The CDR3 loop is CASSEVFGGAQPQHF. DNA of the CDR3: TGTGCCAGCAGTGAAGTATTTGGCGGGGCCCAGCCCCAGCATTTT.